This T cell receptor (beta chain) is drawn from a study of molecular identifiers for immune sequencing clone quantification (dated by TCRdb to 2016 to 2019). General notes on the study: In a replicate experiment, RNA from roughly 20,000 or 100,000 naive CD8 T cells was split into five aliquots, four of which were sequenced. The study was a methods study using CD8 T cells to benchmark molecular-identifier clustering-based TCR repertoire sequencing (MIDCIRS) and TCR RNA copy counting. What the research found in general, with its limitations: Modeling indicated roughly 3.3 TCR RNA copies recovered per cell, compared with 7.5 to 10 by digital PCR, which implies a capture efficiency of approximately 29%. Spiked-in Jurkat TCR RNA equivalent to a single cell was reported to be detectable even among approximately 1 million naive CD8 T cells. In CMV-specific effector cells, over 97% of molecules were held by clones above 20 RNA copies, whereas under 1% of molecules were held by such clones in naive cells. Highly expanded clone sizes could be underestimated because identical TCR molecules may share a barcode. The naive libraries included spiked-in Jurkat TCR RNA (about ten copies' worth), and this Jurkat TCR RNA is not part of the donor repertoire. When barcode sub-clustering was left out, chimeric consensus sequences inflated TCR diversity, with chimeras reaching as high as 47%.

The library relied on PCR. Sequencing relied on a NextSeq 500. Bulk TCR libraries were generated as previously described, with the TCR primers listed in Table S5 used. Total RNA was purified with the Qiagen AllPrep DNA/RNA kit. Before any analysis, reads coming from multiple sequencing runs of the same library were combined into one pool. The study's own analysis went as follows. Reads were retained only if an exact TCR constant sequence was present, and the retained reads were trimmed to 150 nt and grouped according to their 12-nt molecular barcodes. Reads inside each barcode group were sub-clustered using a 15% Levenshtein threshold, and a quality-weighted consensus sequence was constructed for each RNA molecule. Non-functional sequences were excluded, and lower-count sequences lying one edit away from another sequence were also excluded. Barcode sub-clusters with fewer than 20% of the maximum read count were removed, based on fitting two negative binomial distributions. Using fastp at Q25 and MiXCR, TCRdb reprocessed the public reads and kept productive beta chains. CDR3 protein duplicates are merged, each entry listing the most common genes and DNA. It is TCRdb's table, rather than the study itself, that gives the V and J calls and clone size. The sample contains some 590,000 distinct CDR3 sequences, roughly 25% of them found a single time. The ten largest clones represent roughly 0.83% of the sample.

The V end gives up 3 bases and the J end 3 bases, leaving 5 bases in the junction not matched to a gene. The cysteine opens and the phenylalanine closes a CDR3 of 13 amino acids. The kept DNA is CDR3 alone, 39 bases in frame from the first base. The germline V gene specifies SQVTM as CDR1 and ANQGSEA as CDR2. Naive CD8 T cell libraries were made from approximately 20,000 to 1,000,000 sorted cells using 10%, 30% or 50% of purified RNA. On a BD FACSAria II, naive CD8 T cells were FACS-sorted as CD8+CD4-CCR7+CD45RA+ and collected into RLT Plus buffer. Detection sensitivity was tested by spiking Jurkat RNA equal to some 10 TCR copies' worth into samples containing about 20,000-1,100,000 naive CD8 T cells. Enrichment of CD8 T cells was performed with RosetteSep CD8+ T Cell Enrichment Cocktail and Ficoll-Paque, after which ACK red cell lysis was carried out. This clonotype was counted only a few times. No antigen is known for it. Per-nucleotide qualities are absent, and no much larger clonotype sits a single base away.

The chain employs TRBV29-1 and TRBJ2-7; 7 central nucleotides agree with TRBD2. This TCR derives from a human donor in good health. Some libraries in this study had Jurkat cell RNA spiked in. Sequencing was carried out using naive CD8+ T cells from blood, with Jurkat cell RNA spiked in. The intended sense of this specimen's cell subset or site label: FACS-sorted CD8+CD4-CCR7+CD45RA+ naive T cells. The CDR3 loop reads CSVELAEDYEQYF. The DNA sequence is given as TGCAGCGTTGAGCTAGCGGAGGACTACGAGCAGTACTTC.